What follows describes a single TCR beta chain. Its specificity is not known. CDR3 length: 20 amino acids. Germline V lookup: CDR1 SGHVS, CDR2 FQNEAQ. V gave up 5 bases and J gave up 0 bases, with 28 bases separating them. The TCR beta CDR3 regions underwent amplification using RNA transcripts as the source. Researchers ran a first-round RT-PCR on the TCR CDR3 using the HTBI primer set. TCRdb passed the multiplex PCR reads through MiXCR, listing each CDR3 protein once. The sample has nearly 750,000 distinct CDR3 sequences; about a third are singletons. This sample is part of a study of T cells in Graves' hyperthyroidism and ophthalmopathy. As for the study in general: Staff took peripheral blood when the initial diagnosis was made, before any treatment began.

Study-wide findings and caveats: Within blood appeared most thyroid clonotypes that had expanded above 0.001.

Clinical symptoms, serum thyroxine and TRAb, thyroid ultrasound and orbital computed tomography were used for the diagnoses. The sequence derives from a woman aged 40-49 years with Graves' hyperthyroidism. J is TRBJ1-2 and V is TRBV7-8; D gene uncertain. Sequenced input: blood. For the CDR3, the DNA is TGTGCCAGCAGCCTAACGGCAGAGGGTTTAAGTGAAGGAGCTAACTATGGCTACACCTTC. As protein: CASSLTAEGLSEGANYGYTF. The entire variable domain, with the rest obtained from reference TRBV7-8 and TRBJ1-2, is as follows: GAGVSQSPRYKVAKRGQDVALRCDPISGHVSLFWYQQALGQGPEFLTYFQNEAQLDKSGLPSDRFFAERPEGSVSTLKIQRTQQEDSAVYLCASSLTAEGLSEGANYGYTFGSGTRLTVV.